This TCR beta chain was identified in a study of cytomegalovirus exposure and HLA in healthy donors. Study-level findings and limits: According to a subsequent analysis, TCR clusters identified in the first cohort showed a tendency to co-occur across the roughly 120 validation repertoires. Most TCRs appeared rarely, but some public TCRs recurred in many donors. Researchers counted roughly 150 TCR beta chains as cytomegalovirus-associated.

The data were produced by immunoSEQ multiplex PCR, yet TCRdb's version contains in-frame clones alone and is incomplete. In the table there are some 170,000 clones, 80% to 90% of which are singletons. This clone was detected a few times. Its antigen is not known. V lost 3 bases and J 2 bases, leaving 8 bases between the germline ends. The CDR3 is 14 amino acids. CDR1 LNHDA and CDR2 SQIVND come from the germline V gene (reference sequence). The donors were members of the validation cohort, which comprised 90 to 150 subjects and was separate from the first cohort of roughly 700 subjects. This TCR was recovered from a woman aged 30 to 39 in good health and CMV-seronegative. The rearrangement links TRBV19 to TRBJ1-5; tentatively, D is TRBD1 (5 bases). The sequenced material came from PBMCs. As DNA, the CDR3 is TGTGCCAGTAGTATTCTACAGGGCAATCAGCCCCAGCATTTT. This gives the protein CASSILQGNQPQHF. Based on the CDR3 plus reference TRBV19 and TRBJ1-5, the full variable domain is DGGITQSPKYLFRKEGQNVTLSCEQNLNHDAMYWYRQDPGQGLRLIYYSQIVNDFQKGDIAEGYSVSREKKESFPLTVTSAQKNPTAFYLCASSILQGNQPQHFGDGTRLSIL.